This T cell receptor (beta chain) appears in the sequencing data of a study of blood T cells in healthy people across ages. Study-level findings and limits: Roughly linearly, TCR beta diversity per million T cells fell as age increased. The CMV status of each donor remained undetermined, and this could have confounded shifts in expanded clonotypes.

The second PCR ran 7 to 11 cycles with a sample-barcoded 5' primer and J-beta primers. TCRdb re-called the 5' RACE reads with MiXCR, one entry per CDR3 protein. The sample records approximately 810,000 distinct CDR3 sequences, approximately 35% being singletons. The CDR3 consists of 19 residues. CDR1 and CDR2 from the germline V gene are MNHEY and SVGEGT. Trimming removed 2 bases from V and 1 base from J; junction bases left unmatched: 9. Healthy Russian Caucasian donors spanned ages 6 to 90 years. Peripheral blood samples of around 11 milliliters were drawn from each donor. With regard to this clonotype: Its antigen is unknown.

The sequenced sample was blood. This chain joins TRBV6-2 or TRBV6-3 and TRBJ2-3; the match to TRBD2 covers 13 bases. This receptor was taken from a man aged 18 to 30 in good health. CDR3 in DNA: TGTGCCAGCAGTTACAAACCCGGACTAGCGGGGGCCCGCACAGATACGCAGTATTTT. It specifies CASSYKPGLAGARTDTQYF.